Following are 8 T cell receptor beta chains from one sample sequenced in a study of T cells in Graves' hyperthyroidism and ophthalmopathy. RNA transcripts provided the source from which TCR beta CDR3 regions were amplified. Using the HTBI primer set, a first-round RT-PCR was run on the TCR CDR3. One entry per CDR3 protein, called by TCRdb with MiXCR from the multiplex PCR reads. The profile covers some 700,000 distinct CDR3 sequences, with 15% to 20% appearing a single time and about a sixth taken by the ten largest. The sequenced sample was blood. The receptors originated from a middle-aged man with Graves' hyperthyroidism.

The chain joins TRBV15 to TRBJ2-3; D remains ambiguous. Germline CDR1 reads LNHNV; CDR2 reads YYDKDF (reference sequence). The V and J ends lost 0 bases and 1 base respectively, with 8 bases between them. The CDR3 sequence is 15 residues long. DNA of the CDR3: TGTGCCACCAGCAGAGATCTTGGGGGCACAGATACGCAGTATTTT. Its protein product is CATSRDLGGTDTQYF.

V is TRBV4-1 and J is TRBJ2-2, with 7 positions matching TRBD1. After removal of 2 bases from V and 7 bases from J, the junction contained 13 bases not matched to a gene. This CDR3 is built from 17 residues. Germline lookup yields CDR1 MGHRA and CDR2 YSYEKL. The chain's CDR3 is CASSQSLDRVGHGELFF. CDR3 in DNA: TGCGCCAGCAGCCAATCCCTAGACAGGGTTGGTCACGGGGAGCTGTTTTTT.

This clonotype was picked up many times. This rearrangement joins TRBV30 to TRBJ2-7; 11 bases line up with TRBD1. Trimming at V came to 3 bases and at J to 1 base, leaving 11 bases not matched to a gene. CDR1 is GTSNPN, CDR2 SVGIG, per germline (reference sequence). The CDR3 covers 17 residues. The CDR3 sequence is CAWRPRPGQGGSYEQYF. CDR3 nucleotides: TGTGCCTGGAGGCCACGACCGGGACAGGGGGGGTCCTACGAGCAGTACTTC.

This clonotype was observed many times. The chain has TRBV12-3 or TRBV12-4 and TRBJ2-2; 12 bases align to TRBD1. This CDR3 is built from 17 residues. With 6 bases clipped from V and 7 bases from J, the junction kept 12 bases outside the gene matches. DNA for the CDR3: TGTGCCAGCAGCGTCGGGACAGGGGGCGTAGGTGGCGGGGAGCTGTTTTTT. It encodes CASSVGTGGVGGGELFF.

This clonotype has a count of ten or more. The chain links TRBV2 to TRBJ1-1; 7 bases match TRBD1. This CDR3 comprises 14 residues. V was pared by 2 bases and J by 2 bases, with 2 bases of the junction left unmatched. CDR1 is SNHLY and CDR2 is FYNNEI in the germline V gene. CDR3: CASSERDRNTEAFF. CDR3 nucleotides: TGTGCCAGCAGTGAAAGGGACAGAAACACTGAAGCTTTCTTT.

V usage is TRBV4-1 and J usage is TRBJ2-7; 7 nucleotides match TRBD1. V shed 3 bases, J shed 2 bases, and the junction held 7 bases outside the gene matches. CDR3 length equals 15 residues. CDR1 and CDR2 from the germline V gene are MGHRA and YSYEKL. Here the CDR3 DNA reads TGCGCCAGCAGCCAGCCGGGACAGAAGACCTACGAGCAGTACTTC. Its translation is CASSQPGQKTYEQYF.

This clonotype was recorded at least ten times. The V call is TRBV27, the J call TRBJ2-1; 7 bases agree with TRBD2. In germline, CDR1 is MNHEY, CDR2 SMNVEV (reference sequence). The CDR3 spans 14 residues. The J segment lost 9 bases and the V segment lost 2 bases, leaving 7 bases of the junction unmatched. The CDR3 loop reads CASSLGLEFGEQFF. The DNA of the CDR3 is TGTGCCAGCAGTTTAGGACTAGAGTTTGGTGAGCAGTTCTTC.

V usage is TRBV15 and J usage is TRBJ2-6, with D perhaps matching TRBD2 (6 bases). Trimming cost V 2 bases and J 4 bases, with 15 bases left between them. Germline CDR1 and CDR2: LNHNV and YYDKDF (reference sequence). The CDR3 sequence is 17 residues long. The CDR3 bases are TGTGCCACCAGCAGACCGACGGGAGCCATCGGGGCCAACGTCCTGACTTTC. Amino acid sequence: CATSRPTGAIGANVLTF.